This TCR beta chain was found in a study of blood T cell repertoires in COVID-19. For the study at large: PBMCs, B-cell-depleted T cells, or T cells provided the cDNA or gDNA that made up the material.

This clone was found a few times. Per the original data handling: Amplification of reference gene primers provided the estimated nucleated cell counts. Libraries were prepared by immunoSEQ multiplex PCR; TCRdb keeps only in-frame clonotypes and omits some of them. The DNA gave D and trimming, while V, J and clone size come from that table. Of around 150,000 clones in the sample, around 83% were seen once. The CDR3 sequence is 15 residues long. The germline V gene encodes CDR1 MNHEY and CDR2 SMNVEV (reference sequence). The V gene lost 4 bases and the J gene lost 2 bases, with 12 bases spanning the gap.

Sequencing input: peripheral blood. This receptor was obtained from a woman aged 45-65 years in a cohort sampled during active or convalescent COVID-19. The genes are TRBV27 and TRBJ1-3; D remains unclear. CDR3 DNA: TGTGCCAGCAGTTACCCACAGTGGACTGGAAACACCATATATTTT. This encodes CASSYPQWTGNTIYF.